Included here is one T cell receptor beta chain sequence, with context. Losses at the gene ends were 3 bases for V and 5 bases for J; bases not matched to a gene: 2. CDR3 length: 14 amino acids. Germline V gene data show CDR1 as LGHNT and CDR2 as FRNRAP. The library had UMIs added by 3' ligation of an oligonucleotide to TCR cDNA. Input was roughly 1 to 1,100 ng of DNase-treated total RNA without cell sorting. The data derive from a study of naive and memory T cell subsets. Four PCR rounds used nested alpha and beta constant region primers plus the SP2 primer. TCRdb re-derived calls from the 5' RACE reads in MiXCR, one entry per CDR3 protein. The sample lists about 32,000 distinct CDR3 sequences, over 15% seen once, with around 2.5% in the top ten.

V is TRBV12-5 and J is TRBJ2-3; 10 bases map to TRBD1. This TCR was sampled from a female donor in good health. The CDR3 region is CASGLGQGGDTQYF. The DNA of the CDR3 is TGTGCTAGTGGTTTAGGACAGGGGGGAGATACGCAGTATTTT.